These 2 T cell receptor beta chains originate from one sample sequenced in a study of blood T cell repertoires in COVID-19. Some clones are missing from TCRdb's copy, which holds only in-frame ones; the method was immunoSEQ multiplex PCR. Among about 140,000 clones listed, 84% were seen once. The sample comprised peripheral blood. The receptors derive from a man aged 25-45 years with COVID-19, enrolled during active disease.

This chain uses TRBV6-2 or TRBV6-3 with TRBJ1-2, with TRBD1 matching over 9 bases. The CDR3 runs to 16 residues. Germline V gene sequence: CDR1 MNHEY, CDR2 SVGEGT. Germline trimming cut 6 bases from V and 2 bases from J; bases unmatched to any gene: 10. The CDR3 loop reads CASSDTTGGSNYGYTF. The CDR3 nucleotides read TGTGCCAGCAGCGACACGACAGGGGGATCCAACTATGGCTACACCTTC.

The CDR3 DNA sequence: TGTGCCAGCAGTTTAAACACAGGGGCGAACTATGGCTACACCTTC. Protein product: CASSLNTGANYGYTF. The gene calls are TRBV27 and TRBJ1-2; 7 bases line up with TRBD1. Germline trimming cut 2 bases from V and 2 bases from J; bases unmatched to any gene: 5. Germline V CDR1 and CDR2: MNHEY, SMNVEV (reference sequence). The CDR3 is 15 amino acids.